The entry below describes one T cell receptor (beta chain). Its antigen is not identified. This specimen includes other DNA sequences encoding the same CDR3. The entry originates in a study of shared clonotypes between healthy human individuals. Study in general: Researchers drew samples from a couple of women and a few men aged 18 to 49. Three plates were used per donor for CD4 naive, three for CD4 memory, two for CD8 naive and one for CD8 memory.

CDR3 length equals 12 residues. Trimming stripped 5 bases from V and 7 bases from J, with 8 bases between. Germline lookup yields CDR1 MDHEN and CDR2 SYDVKM. Study-wide results and caveats: Sorted-subset sequencing was shown by rarefaction to be incomplete despite large depth.

Profiling relied on immunoSEQ multiplex PCR, and the TCRdb table lists in-frame clones only, not all of them. The table has about 1.1 million clones, around 82% seen once; the top ten hold more than 0.45%. V and J are TRBV28 and TRBJ1-4; D is unresolved. The clonotype was recovered from a man between 18 and 29 years old in good health. Some clones in this sample may be carry-over from other donors' samples. The sequencing sample was made of memory CD4+ T cells from PBMCs. Noted subset: CD45RA-negative fraction. CDR3 loop: CASSPPGEKLFF. The CDR3 DNA follows: TGTGCCAGCAGTCCCCCAGGTGAAAAACTGTTTTTT.